The T cell receptor (beta chain) described here comes from a study of vaccination and CD4 T cells after COVID-19. Study details: In the convalescent group, nasal swab PCR was SARS-CoV-2 positive; nine cases were mild and one severe.

The Oncomine TCR Beta short-read assay sequenced DNA from cultured CD4+ T cells. In TCRdb, the PCR reads were re-called with MiXCR into one record per CDR3 protein. Of approximately 11,000 distinct CDR3 sequences in the sample, 69% were seen once. V lost 6 bases and J 0 bases, leaving 11 bases between the germline ends. Germline V gene lookup returns CDR1 LNHDA and CDR2 SQIVND (reference sequence). The CDR3 totals 15 residues. The treatment denotes: roughly 11-day PBMC culture with coronavirus spike peptide pools or control peptides (ViraFEST assay). ViraFEST sequenced TCRs after peptide-pool expansion of antigen-specific T cells. Points on this clonotype: As yet, its antigen is unknown.

Study findings and constraints: Rising from about 20 to 38, the median of SARS-CoV-2-reactive clonotypes did not change significantly.

The specimen was CD4+ T cells from blood, cultured in vitro. V and J are TRBV19 and TRBJ2-2; the D gene is possibly TRBD2 (6 bases). This TCR was sampled from a human donor who had recovered from COVID-19. The CDR3 here is CASRSGTSNTGELFF. CDR3 sequence (DNA): TGTGCCAGTAGATCAGGGACTTCGAACACCGGGGAGCTGTTTTTT.